One TCR beta chain is described in this entry. The V and J ends lost 1 base and 7 bases respectively, with 10 bases between them. CDR3 length equals 14 residues. Germline V gene sequence: CDR1 SGHTA, CDR2 FQGNSA. The data are from a study of TIL therapy for anti-PD-1-resistant metastatic lung cancer. This was the immunoSEQ v3 assay. The method was immunoSEQ multiplex PCR; TCRdb's version includes in-frame clones alone and lacks a portion of them. Of under 20,000 clones in the sample, about three quarters were seen once. Time point: pre-treatment sample, taken before nivolumab and TIL therapy. Sequencing used blood, obtained at baseline. The chain links TRBV7-2 to TRBJ1-4; TRBD1 might be the D (5 bases). The TCR comes from a person aged 25 to 85 with non-small cell lung cancer. The CDR3 DNA sequence: TGTGCCAGCAGCTTAGAGGGGTGGGGTGAAAAACTGTTTTTT. Protein: CASSLEGWGEKLFF.